Included here is one T cell receptor (beta chain) sequence, with context. Its antigen is currently unknown. TCRdb keeps only in-frame clones here, not all; method: immunoSEQ multiplex PCR. The sample yields about 130,000 clones, 89% seen once. The data originate from a study of cytomegalovirus exposure and HLA in healthy donors. Study summary: The platform used for the roughly 110 validation repertoires matched that of the approximately 670 first-cohort repertoires, a later analysis reported. General study results and limits: The study flagged some 180 TCR beta chains as cytomegalovirus-associated. Rarity characterized most TCR sequences, yet some public TCRs appeared in many donors.

Germline-derived CDR1 and CDR2 are SGHVS and FNYEAQ. The CDR3 sequence is 15 residues long. J was trimmed by 0 bases and V by 5 bases; bases with no gene match: 5. V usage is TRBV7-6 and J usage is TRBJ2-3, with 7 bases aligning to TRBD1. The sequenced material came from PBMCs. This clonotype originated in a young woman in good health and CMV-seropositive. CDR3 nucleotides: TGTGCCAGCAGCCAACGGGACAGTAGCACAGATACGCAGTATTTT. Translating it yields CASSQRDSSTDTQYF.